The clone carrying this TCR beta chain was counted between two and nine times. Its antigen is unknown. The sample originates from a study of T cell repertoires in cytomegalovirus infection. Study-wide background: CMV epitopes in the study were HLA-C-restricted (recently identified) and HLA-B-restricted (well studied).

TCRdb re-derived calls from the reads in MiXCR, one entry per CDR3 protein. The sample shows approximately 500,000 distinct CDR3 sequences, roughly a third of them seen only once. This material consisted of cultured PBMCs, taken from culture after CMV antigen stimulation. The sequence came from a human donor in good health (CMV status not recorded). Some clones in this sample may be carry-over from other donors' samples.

CDR3 DNA sequence: TGTGCCATCAGTGACCTAGCGGGAGCTAGCACAGATACGCAGTATTTT. Residues: CAISDLAGASTDTQYF. The chain carries TRBV10-3 and TRBJ2-3; 10 bases map to TRBD2. The CDR3 consists of 16 residues. Unmatched junction bases numbered 3, after V lost 3 bases and J lost 0 bases. In germline, CDR1 is ENHRY, CDR2 SYGVKD.